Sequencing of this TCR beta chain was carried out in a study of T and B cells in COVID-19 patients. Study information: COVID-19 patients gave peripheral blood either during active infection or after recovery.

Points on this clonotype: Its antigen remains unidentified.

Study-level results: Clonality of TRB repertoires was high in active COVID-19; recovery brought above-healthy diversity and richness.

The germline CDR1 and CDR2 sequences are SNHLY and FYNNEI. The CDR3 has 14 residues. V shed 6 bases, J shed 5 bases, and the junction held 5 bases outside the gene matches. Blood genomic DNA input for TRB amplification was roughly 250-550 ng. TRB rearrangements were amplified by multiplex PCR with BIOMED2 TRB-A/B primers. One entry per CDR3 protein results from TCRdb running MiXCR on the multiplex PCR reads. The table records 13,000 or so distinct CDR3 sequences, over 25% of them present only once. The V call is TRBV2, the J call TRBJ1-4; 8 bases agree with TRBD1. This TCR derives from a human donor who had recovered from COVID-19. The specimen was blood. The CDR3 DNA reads TGTGCCAGCAGAGAACCAGGGGGCAATGAAAAACTGTTTTTT. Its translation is CASREPGGNEKLFF. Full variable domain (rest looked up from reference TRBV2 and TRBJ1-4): EPEVTQTPSHQVTQMGQEVILRCVPISNHLYFYWYRQILGQKVEFLVSFYNNEISEKSEIFDDQFSVERPDGSNFTLKIRSTKLEDSAMYFCASREPGGNEKLFFGSGTQLSVL.